The TCR beta chain described here comes from a study of T cells in Graves' hyperthyroidism and ophthalmopathy. With V trimmed by 3 bases and J by 1 base, 6 bases remained unmatched. The CDR3 sequence is 16 residues long. Per the germline V gene, CDR1 is LNHDA and CDR2 is SQIVND (reference sequence). Amplification of TCR beta CDR3 regions was performed using RNA transcripts as template. First-round RT-PCR of the TCR CDR3 relied on the HTBI primer set. TCRdb reanalysed the multiplex PCR reads using MiXCR and keeps one entry per CDR3 protein. Of about 640,000 distinct CDR3 sequences detected, 40% to 55% appear once; the ten largest clones hold more than 7%.

The J gene is TRBJ1-5, the V gene TRBV19, with 7 bases matching TRBD1. This clonotype was obtained from an adult man with Graves' disease, either hyperthyroidism or ophthalmopathy (not recorded which). The sequencing sample was made of peripheral blood or thyroid tissue (not recorded which). CDR3 sequence reads: CASSMATGFSNQPQHF. Written as DNA, the CDR3 is TGTGCCAGTAGTATGGCGACAGGGTTCAGCAATCAGCCCCAGCATTTT.